Included here is one T cell receptor beta chain sequence, with context. The data originate from a study of blood T cell repertoires in COVID-19. Study-level information: Whether acute or convalescent, the COVID-19 samples came from the United States, Italy and Spain.

Original methodology: Nucleated cell counts were estimated from reference gene primer amplification. Generated by immunoSEQ multiplex PCR, the TCRdb table keeps only in-frame clones and is missing some. D and trimming were read from the DNA, whereas the V and J calls and clone size are those reported in that table. Among approximately 61,000 clones listed, approximately 84% were seen once. Germline CDR1 reads SGHNT; CDR2 reads YYREEE (reference sequence). V was pared by 4 bases and J by 7 bases, with 18 bases of the junction left unmatched. The CDR3 sequence is 18 residues long. The genes are TRBV5-4 and TRBJ2-1; 9 nucleotides match TRBD1. The sequenced sample consisted of peripheral blood. This TCR was sampled from a human donor in a cohort sampled during active COVID-19. CDR3 nucleotide sequence: TGTGCCAGCAGCCGGACAGGGGCTCTGTCCCGGGGGTTAAATGAGCAGTTCTTC. It yields the protein CASSRTGALSRGLNEQFF.